This T cell receptor beta chain was sequenced during a study of blood T cells in healthy people across ages. A second PCR, run for 7 to 11 cycles, used a sample-barcoded 5' primer plus a J-beta primer mix. TCRdb redid the calling of the 5' RACE reads with MiXCR, one entry per CDR3 protein. Among about 1,400,000 distinct CDR3 sequences, approximately 40% were seen once, and the ten largest hold around 8%. The study isolated at least 7 million PBMCs from each sample. V shed 9 bases, J shed 6 bases, and the junction held 5 bases outside the gene matches. The germline V gene encodes CDR1 MNHNY and CDR2 SVGAGI (reference sequence). The CDR3 contains 14 residues.

The sequence was obtained from a woman aged 18-35 years in good health. This chain uses TRBV6-6 with TRBJ2-1, with 13 bases fitting TRBD2. Sequencing was performed on blood. The CDR3 loop reads CASGTSGDSNEQFF. For the CDR3, the DNA is TGTGCCAGTGGGACTAGCGGGGATTCCAATGAGCAGTTCTTC.